These T cell receptor beta chains were read from a single sample in a study of radiotherapy plus CTLA-4 blockade in lung cancer. Using immunoSEQ multiplex PCR, the repertoire was profiled, and TCRdb retains in-frame clones only, with some absent. The sample records about 59,000 clones, approximately 84% being singletons. Sequencing was performed on peripheral blood, taken from a patient treated with radiotherapy plus ipilimumab. The origin of the receptors is a human donor with non-small cell lung cancer whose response to radiotherapy plus ipilimumab could not be evaluated. Both conserved end residues are part of each CDR3. The D gene is left open where the match is weak. Size is omitted from some rows. Given values are once, few, many or a class for expanded clones.

clone size: -
V gene: TRBV18
D gene: TRBD2
J gene: TRBJ2-3
CDR3 DNA: TGTGCCAGCTCACCACCGGCTAGCGGGAGGGGAGATACGCAGTATTTT
CDR3 protein: CASSPPASGRGDTQYF

clone size: -
V gene: TRBV6-1
D gene: TRBD1
J gene: TRBJ1-5
CDR3 DNA: TGTGCCAGTAGGACAGGGTCTAGCAATCAGCCCCAGCATTTT
CDR3 protein: CASRTGSSNQPQHF

clone size: -
V gene: TRBV6-4
D gene: -
J gene: TRBJ1-2
CDR3 DNA: TGTGCCAGCAGTGAAGGGGGAGCTAACTATGGCTACACCTTC
CDR3 protein: CASSEGGANYGYTF

clone size: -
V gene: TRBV18
D gene: -
J gene: TRBJ2-3
CDR3 DNA: TGTGCCAGCTCACCCGGGAGAACAGATACGCAGTATTTT
CDR3 protein: CASSPGRTDTQYF

clone size: -
V gene: TRBV27
D gene: -
J gene: TRBJ1-4
CDR3 DNA: TGTGCCAGCAGTTTTACTAGGCAGGTGGGGGAAAAACTGTTTTTT
CDR3 protein: CASSFTRQVGEKLFF

clone size: -
V gene: TRBV7-9
D gene: TRBD1
J gene: TRBJ2-7
CDR3 DNA: TGTGCCAGCATTCGGACAGGGGGCGGAGAGCAGTACTTC
CDR3 protein: CASIRTGGGEQYF

clone size: -
V gene: TRBV27
D gene: -
J gene: TRBJ2-1
CDR3 DNA: TGTGCCAGCAGTATATCTCTAGCGCGATCCTACAATGAGCAGTTCTTC
CDR3 protein: CASSISLARSYNEQFF

clone size: -
V gene: TRBV28
D gene: -
J gene: TRBJ2-7
CDR3 DNA: TGTGCCAGCGACTCCCCCTTACAATATGCCGAGCAGTACTTC
CDR3 protein: CASDSPLQYAEQYF

clone size: -
V gene: TRBV15
D gene: -
J gene: TRBJ2-5
CDR3 DNA: TGTGCCACCAGCAGAGTCGGGGACCAAGAGACCCAGTACTTC
CDR3 protein: CATSRVGDQETQYF

clone size: -
V gene: TRBV19
D gene: -
J gene: TRBJ2-2
CDR3 DNA: TGTGCCAGTAGTATAAGTAGAGGAGGGTCAGGGGAGCTGTTTTTT
CDR3 protein: CASSISRGGSGELFF

clone size: -
V gene: TRBV28
D gene: TRBD1
J gene: TRBJ1-2
CDR3 DNA: TGTGCCAGCAGTCAGGAGGGGGCCCCTTATGGCTACACCTTC
CDR3 protein: CASSQEGAPYGYTF

clone size: -
V gene: TRBV28
D gene: TRBD1
J gene: TRBJ1-5
CDR3 DNA: TGTGCCAGCATCCCGGGGGACAGGGCGATGGGGGGCAATCAGCCCCAGCATTTT
CDR3 protein: CASIPGDRAMGGNQPQHF

clone size: once
V gene: TRBV4-2
D gene: -
J gene: TRBJ2-1
CDR3 DNA: TGTGCCAGCAGCCAAGATAGGGGGGGATGGGAGCAGTTCTTC
CDR3 protein: CASSQDRGGWEQFF

clone size: -
V gene: TRBV19
D gene: TRBD1
J gene: TRBJ2-7
CDR3 DNA: TGTGCCAGTAGTAAACATAGTACAGGGGGCTCAAGCGAGCAGTACTTC
CDR3 protein: CASSKHSTGGSSEQYF

clone size: -
V gene: TRBV28
D gene: -
J gene: TRBJ1-2
CDR3 DNA: TGTGCCAGCAGTTTTCCCTCTAACTATGGCTACACCTTC
CDR3 protein: CASSFPSNYGYTF

clone size: -
V gene: TRBV7-2
D gene: -
J gene: TRBJ1-1
CDR3 DNA: TGTGCCAGCAGCAGAAAGGGGGACACTGAAGCTTTCTTT
CDR3 protein: CASSRKGDTEAFF

clone size: -
V gene: TRBV11-2
D gene: -
J gene: TRBJ2-7
CDR3 DNA: TGTGCCAGCAGCTCAGTGACTAGGGGCTACGAGCAGTACTTC
CDR3 protein: CASSSVTRGYEQYF

clone size: -
V gene: TRBV7-2
D gene: TRBD2
J gene: TRBJ2-1
CDR3 DNA: TGTGCCAGCAGCTTAGCCTCTAGCGGGAGTTTCTCCTACAATGAGCAGTTCTTC
CDR3 protein: CASSLASSGSFSYNEQFF